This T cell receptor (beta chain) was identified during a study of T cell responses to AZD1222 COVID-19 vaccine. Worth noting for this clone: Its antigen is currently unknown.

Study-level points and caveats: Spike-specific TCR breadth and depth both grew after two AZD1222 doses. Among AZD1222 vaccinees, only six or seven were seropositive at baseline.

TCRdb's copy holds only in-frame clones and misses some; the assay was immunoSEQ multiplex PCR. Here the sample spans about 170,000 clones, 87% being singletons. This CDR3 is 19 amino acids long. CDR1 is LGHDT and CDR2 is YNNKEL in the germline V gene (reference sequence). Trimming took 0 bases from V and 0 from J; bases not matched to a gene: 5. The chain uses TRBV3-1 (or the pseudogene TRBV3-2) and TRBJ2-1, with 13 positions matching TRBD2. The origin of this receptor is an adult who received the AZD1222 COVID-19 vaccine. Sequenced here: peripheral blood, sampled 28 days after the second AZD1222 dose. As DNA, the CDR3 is TGTGCCAGCAGCCAAGATGGGACTAGCGGGGAGAGCTCCTACAATGAGCAGTTCTTC. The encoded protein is CASSQDGTSGESSYNEQFF.